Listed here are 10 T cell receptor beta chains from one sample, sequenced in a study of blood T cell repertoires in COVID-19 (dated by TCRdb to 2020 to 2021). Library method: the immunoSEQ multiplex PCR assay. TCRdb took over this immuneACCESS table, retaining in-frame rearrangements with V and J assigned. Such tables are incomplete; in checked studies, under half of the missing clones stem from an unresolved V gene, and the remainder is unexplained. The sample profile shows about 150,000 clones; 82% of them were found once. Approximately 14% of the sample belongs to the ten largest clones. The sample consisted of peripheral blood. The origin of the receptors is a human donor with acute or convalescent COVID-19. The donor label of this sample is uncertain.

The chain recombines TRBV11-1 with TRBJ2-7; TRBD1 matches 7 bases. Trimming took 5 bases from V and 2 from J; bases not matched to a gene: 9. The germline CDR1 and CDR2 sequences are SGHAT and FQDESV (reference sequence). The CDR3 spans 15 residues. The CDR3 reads CASSPPDRDPYEQYF. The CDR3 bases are TGTGCCAGCAGCCCCCCCGACAGGGACCCCTACGAGCAGTACTTC. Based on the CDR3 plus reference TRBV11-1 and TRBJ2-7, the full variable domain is EAEVAQSPRYKITEKSQAVAFWCDPISGHATLYWYRQILGQGPELLVQFQDESVVDDSQLPKDRFSAERLKGVDSTLKIQPAELGDSAMYLCASSPPDRDPYEQYFGPGTRLTVT.

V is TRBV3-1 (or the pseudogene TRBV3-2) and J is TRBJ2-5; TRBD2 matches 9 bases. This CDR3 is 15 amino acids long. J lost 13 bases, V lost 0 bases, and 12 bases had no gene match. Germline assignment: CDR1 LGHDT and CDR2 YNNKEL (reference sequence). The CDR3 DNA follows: TGTGCCAGCAGCCAAGATGGAGCGGGGGGCTCTTCACTGTACTTC. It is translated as CASSQDGAGGSSLYF.

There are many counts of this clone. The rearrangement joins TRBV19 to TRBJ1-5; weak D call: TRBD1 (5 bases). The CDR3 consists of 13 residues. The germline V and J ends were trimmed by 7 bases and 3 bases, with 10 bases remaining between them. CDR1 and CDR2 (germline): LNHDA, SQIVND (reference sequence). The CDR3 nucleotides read TGTGCCAGTATGGACAACTACAATCAGCCCCAGCATTTT. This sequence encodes CASMDNYNQPQHF.

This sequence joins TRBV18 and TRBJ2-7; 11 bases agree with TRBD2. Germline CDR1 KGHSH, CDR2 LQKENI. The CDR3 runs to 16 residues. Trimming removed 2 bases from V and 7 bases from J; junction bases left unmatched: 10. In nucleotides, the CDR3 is TGTGCCAGCTCACCAACCGTTTTAGCGGGGGGGCGGGAGCAGTACTTC. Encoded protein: CASSPTVLAGGREQYF.

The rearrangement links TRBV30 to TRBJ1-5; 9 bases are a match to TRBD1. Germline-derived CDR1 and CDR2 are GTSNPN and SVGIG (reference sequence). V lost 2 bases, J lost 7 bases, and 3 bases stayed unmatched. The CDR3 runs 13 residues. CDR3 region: CAWSTGQGQPQHF. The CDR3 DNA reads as TGTGCCTGGAGTACGGGACAGGGACAGCCCCAGCATTTT.

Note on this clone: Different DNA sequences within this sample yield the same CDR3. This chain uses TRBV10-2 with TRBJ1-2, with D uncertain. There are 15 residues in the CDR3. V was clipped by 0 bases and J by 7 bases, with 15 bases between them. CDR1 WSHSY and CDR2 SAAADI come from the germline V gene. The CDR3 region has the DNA TGCGCCAGCAGTGAGTCGACTCCCATCAGCTTTGGCTACACCTTC. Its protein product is CASSESTPISFGYTF.

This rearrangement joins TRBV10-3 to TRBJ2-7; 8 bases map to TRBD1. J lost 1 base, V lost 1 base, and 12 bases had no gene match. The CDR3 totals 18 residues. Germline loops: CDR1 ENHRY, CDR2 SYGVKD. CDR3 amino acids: CAISEYRTGQGRSYEQYF. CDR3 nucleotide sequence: TGTGCCATCAGTGAGTACCGGACCGGACAGGGTCGGTCCTACGAGCAGTACTTC.

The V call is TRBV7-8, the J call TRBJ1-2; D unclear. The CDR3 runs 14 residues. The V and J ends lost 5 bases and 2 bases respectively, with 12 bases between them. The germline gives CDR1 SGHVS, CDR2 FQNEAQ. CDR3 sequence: CASSPQAGNYGYTF. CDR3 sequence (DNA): TGTGCCAGCAGCCCCCAGGCCGGAAACTATGGCTACACCTTC.

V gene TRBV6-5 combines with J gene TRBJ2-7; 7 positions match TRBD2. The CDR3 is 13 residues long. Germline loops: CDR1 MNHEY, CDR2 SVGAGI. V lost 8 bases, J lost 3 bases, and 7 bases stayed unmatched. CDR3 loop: CASLGTTHYEQYF. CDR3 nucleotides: TGTGCCAGCCTCGGGACTACCCACTACGAGCAGTACTTC.

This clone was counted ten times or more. CDR3 nucleotides: TGTGCCAGCAGCCAAGACTGGGGACAGGGCTACGAGCAGTACTTC. The encoded protein is CASSQDWGQGYEQYF. V usage is TRBV4-2 and J usage is TRBJ2-7; 9 bases are a match to TRBD1. Germline V gene data show CDR1 as LGHNA and CDR2 as YNFKEQ. The CDR3 contains 15 residues. J lost 3 bases, V lost 0 bases, and 3 bases had no gene match.